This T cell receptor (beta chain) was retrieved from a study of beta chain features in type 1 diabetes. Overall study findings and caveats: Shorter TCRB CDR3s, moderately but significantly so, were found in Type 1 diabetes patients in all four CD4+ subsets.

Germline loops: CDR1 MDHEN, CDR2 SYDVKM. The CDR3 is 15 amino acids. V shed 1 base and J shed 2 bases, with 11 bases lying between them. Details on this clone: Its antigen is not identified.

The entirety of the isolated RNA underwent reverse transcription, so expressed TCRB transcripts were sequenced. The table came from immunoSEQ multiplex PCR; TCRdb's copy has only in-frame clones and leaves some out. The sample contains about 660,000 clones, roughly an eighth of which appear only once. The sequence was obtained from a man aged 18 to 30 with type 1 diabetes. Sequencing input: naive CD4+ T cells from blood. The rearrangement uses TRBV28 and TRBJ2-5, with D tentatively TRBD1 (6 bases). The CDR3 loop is CASSLLGQGQETQYF. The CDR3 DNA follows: TGTGCCAGCAGTTTATTGGGCCAGGGGCAAGAGACCCAGTACTTC.